This T cell receptor (beta chain) was captured by sequencing in a study of T cell responses to AZD1222 COVID-19 vaccine. Findings of the study overall: Donors were largely white British and mainly female; clonal diversity was possibly underestimated.

Using immunoSEQ multiplex PCR, the repertoire was profiled, and TCRdb retains in-frame clones only, with some absent. The data show roughly 180,000 clones, approximately 91% seen once. Per the germline V gene, CDR1 is MDHEN and CDR2 is SYDVKM. Trimming pared 6 bases from V and 4 bases from J, leaving 12 bases between. The CDR3 length is 13 residues. Details on this clone: No antigen is known for it.

The chain employs TRBV28 and TRBJ2-5; D could derive from TRBD1 or TRBD2 (6 bases each). Specimen: peripheral blood, collected 28 days after the second AZD1222 dose. The source is an adult who received the AZD1222 COVID-19 vaccine. The CDR3, as DNA: TGTGCCAGCAGCCTAGGGGGGTCAGAGACCCAGTACTTC. It is translated as CASSLGGSETQYF.